Listed below are T cell receptor beta chains from one sample, sequenced in a study of blood T cell repertoires in COVID-19. Using immunoSEQ multiplex PCR, the repertoire was profiled, and TCRdb retains in-frame clones only, with some absent. The sample lists 100,000 to 120,000 clones, around 76% occurring once. Sequencing used peripheral blood. The receptors come from a woman aged 80 or older with acute or convalescent COVID-19. CDR3s include the opening cysteine and the closing phenylalanine or tryptophan. Each record gives: V gene, J gene, clone size, D gene, CDR3 protein, CDR3 DNA. A D gene is named only where the DNA matches it firmly. Not every row has a clone size; where given, it reads once, few, many or a size class.

TRBV5-1	TRBJ1-6	few	NA	CASSLGGTLNSPLHF	TGCGCCAGCAGCTTGGGCGGCACACTTAATTCACCCCTCCACTTT
TRBV20-1	TRBJ1-5	NA	NA	CSASERLKAQHF	TGCAGTGCTAGTGAGCGGCTAAAGGCCCAGCATTTT
TRBV11-2	TRBJ2-7	few	NA	CASSPRGYEQYF	TGTGCCAGCAGCCCCCGAGGATACGAGCAGTACTTC
TRBV5-6	TRBJ2-1	once	NA	CASSFVQSLQFF	TGTGCCAGCAGCTTTGTGCAGTCTCTGCAGTTCTTC
TRBV6-1	TRBJ1-1	NA	TRBD1	CASSGRGGPQRIPEAFF	TGTGCCAGCAGTGGACGAGGGGGCCCCCAGCGGATCCCTGAAGCTTTCTTT
TRBV5-8	TRBJ1-4	NA	NA	CASIIRSEKLFF	TGTGCCAGCATCATTAGATCCGAAAAACTGTTTTTT
TRBV24-1	TRBJ2-3	once	NA	CAAQTGNTDTQYF	TGTGCCGCTCAAACAGGTAACACAGATACGCAGTATTTT
TRBV27	TRBJ1-2	NA	NA	CASSFAGNYGYTF	TGTGCCAGCAGTTTTGCAGGGAACTATGGCTACACCTTC
TRBV28	TRBJ1-5	NA	TRBD1	CASSWTGYAPQHF	TGTGCCAGCAGTTGGACAGGTTACGCGCCCCAGCATTTT
TRBV25-1	TRBJ2-7	NA	TRBD1	CASTRAPEGTGDFEQYF	TGTGCCAGCACCCGGGCCCCAGAGGGGACAGGGGACTTCGAGCAGTACTTC
TRBV12-3/TRBV12-4	TRBJ2-3	NA	NA	CASSGGAANTQYF	TGTGCCAGCAGTGGGGGGGCGGCGAATACGCAGTATTTT